The 5 T cell receptor beta chains below all came from one sample that was sequenced in a study of breast tumors, draining lymph nodes, adjacent tissues (dated by TCRdb to 2015 to 2016). Library construction relied on multiplex PCR. Sequencer: Illumina HiSeq 2000. TCRdb trimmed the raw reads at Q25, called clones with MiXCR and kept productive beta chains. Merged by CDR3 protein, the rows form single entries marked with the most common genes and DNA. A total of tens of thousands of distinct CDR3 sequences appear in this sample, 45% to 60% of them only once. The ten largest clones take up roughly a fifth of the sample. Sequenced sample: breast tumor tissue. The receptors here all came from a female donor with breast cancer. Some clones in this sample may be carry-over from other donors' samples.

The rearrangement joins TRBV6-2 or TRBV6-3 to TRBJ2-5; D unclear. Per the germline V gene, CDR1 is MNHEY and CDR2 is SVGEGT. V was trimmed by 7 bases and J by 1 base, leaving 10 bases between them. CDR3 length: 13 amino acids. The CDR3 region has the DNA TGTGCCAGCACCTACGGGCTCCAAGAGACCCAGTACTTC. Translation gives CASTYGLQETQYF.

This clonotype has at least ten counts. The gene calls are TRBV6-5 and TRBJ1-5, with 7 bases that match TRBD1. The CDR3 totals 13 residues. After removal of 2 bases from V and 7 bases from J, the junction contained 2 bases not matched to a gene. Germline V CDR1 and CDR2: MNHEY, SVGAGI. CDR3 residues: CASSYGQAQPQHF. The CDR3 DNA follows: TGTGCCAGCAGTTACGGACAGGCCCAGCCCCAGCATTTT.

In its sample, this clonotype ranks as medium-sized. V and J are TRBV20-1 and TRBJ1-4; 9 positions match TRBD1. The trim removed 3 bases at V and 8 bases at J, leaving 10 bases unmatched. CDR3 length: 15 amino acids. Germline loops: CDR1 DFQATT, CDR2 SNEGSKA (reference sequence). The CDR3 here is CSARAFGTGLEKLFF. The CDR3, as DNA: TGCAGTGCTAGGGCGTTCGGGACAGGGCTGGAAAAACTGTTTTTT.

This clonotype has only one observation. The gene calls are TRBV6-5 and TRBJ1-2; the D is unclear. Trimming removed 5 bases from V and 7 bases from J, with 8 bases in between. The CDR3 contains 11 residues. In germline, CDR1 is MNHEY, CDR2 SVGAGI. Here the CDR3 reads CASSQNVGYTF. In nucleotides, the CDR3 is TGTGCCAGCAGTCAAAACGTTGGCTACACCTTC.

This clonotype appeared many times. V gene TRBV15 combines with J gene TRBJ1-3; 8 nucleotides line up with TRBD1. This CDR3 is 14 amino acids long. Germline trimming cut 4 bases from V and 3 bases from J; bases unmatched to any gene: 2. Germline assignment: CDR1 LNHNV and CDR2 YYDKDF (reference sequence). DNA of the CDR3: TGTGCCACCAGCACACAGGGGGGTGGAAACACCATATATTTT. Its protein is CATSTQGGGNTIYF.